The source of this T cell receptor beta chain is a study of blood T cell repertoires in COVID-19. Study-wide background: Italy, Spain and the United States were the sources of the convalescent and acute COVID-19 samples.

Per the original data handling: Nucleated cell counts were estimated from reference gene primer amplification. The table came from immunoSEQ multiplex PCR; TCRdb's copy has only in-frame clones and leaves some out. The D gene and trimming were derived from the DNA, and the V and J assignments and clone size from that table. The table lists some 14,000 clones, around 81% of them singletons, with approximately 9.1% in the top ten. Trimming pared 1 base from V and 3 bases from J, leaving 18 bases between. There are 18 residues in the CDR3. CDR1 is LGHNA, CDR2 YSLEER, per germline. The sequence came from a human donor in a cohort sampled during active COVID-19. Sequencing used peripheral blood. The chain has TRBV4-3 and TRBJ2-2; no reliable D call. CDR3 in amino acids: CASSQGPRHPGYTGELFF. The CDR3 bases are TGCGCCAGCAGCCAAGGTCCCCGACACCCTGGGTACACCGGGGAGCTGTTTTTT.